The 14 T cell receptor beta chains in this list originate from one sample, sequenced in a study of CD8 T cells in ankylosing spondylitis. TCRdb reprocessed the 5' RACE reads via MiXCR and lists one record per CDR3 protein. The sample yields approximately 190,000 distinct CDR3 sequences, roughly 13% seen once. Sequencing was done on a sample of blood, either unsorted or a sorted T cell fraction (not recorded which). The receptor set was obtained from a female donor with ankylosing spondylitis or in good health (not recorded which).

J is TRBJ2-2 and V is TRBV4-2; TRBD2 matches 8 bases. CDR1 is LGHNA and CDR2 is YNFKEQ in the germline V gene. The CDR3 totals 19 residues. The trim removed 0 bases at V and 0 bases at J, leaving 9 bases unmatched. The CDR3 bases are TGTGCCAGCAGCCAAGAGGCGGGAGGCTCGTTCGCGAACACCGGGGAGCTGTTTTTT. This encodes CASSQEAGGSFANTGELFF.

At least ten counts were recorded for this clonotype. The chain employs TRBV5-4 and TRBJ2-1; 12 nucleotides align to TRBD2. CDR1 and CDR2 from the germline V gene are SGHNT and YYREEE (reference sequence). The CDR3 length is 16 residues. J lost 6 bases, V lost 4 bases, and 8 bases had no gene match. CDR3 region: CASSRGTSGSLNEQFF. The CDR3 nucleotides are TGTGCCAGCAGCCGTGGGACTAGCGGGTCTCTCAATGAGCAGTTCTTC.

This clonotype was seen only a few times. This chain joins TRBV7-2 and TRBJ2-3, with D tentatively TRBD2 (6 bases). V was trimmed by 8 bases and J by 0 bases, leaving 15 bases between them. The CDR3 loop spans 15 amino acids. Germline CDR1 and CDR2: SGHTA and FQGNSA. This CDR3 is CASRLRGGSTDTQYF. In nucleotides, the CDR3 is TGTGCCAGCCGCCTGCGGGGCGGGAGCACAGATACGCAGTATTTT.

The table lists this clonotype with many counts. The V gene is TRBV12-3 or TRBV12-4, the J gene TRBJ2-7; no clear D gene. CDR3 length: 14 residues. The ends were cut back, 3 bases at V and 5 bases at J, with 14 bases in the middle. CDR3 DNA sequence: TGTGCCAGCAGTTTTGGGCTCTCGTTCGACGAGCAGTACTTC. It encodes CASSFGLSFDEQYF.

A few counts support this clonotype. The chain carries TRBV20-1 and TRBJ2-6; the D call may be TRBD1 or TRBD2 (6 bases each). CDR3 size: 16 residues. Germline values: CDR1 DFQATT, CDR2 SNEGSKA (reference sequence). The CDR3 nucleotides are TGCTGTGGAATTGGGGGGCTTGGCTCTGGGGCCAACGTCCTGACTTTC. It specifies CCGIGGLGSGANVLTF.

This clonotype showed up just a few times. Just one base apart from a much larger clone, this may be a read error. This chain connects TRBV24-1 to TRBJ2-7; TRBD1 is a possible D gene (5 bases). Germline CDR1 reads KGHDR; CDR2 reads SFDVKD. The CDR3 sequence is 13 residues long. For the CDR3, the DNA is TGTGCCGCCAGTGATTTGCAGGGCTACGAGCAGTACTTC. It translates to CAASDLQGYEQYF.

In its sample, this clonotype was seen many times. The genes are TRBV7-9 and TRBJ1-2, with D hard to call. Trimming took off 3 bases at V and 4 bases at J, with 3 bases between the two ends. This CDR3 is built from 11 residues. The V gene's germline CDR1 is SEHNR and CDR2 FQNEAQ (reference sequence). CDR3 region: CASSFPYGYTF. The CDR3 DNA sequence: TGTGCCAGCAGCTTCCCCTATGGCTACACCTTC.

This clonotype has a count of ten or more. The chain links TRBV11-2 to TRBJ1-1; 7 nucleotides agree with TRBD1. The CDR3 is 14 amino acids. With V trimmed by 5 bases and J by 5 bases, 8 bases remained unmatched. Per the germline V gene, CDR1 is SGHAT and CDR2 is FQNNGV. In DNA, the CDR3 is TGTGCCAGCAGCACCCGACAGGGAGGTACTGAAGCTTTCTTT. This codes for CASSTRQGGTEAFF.

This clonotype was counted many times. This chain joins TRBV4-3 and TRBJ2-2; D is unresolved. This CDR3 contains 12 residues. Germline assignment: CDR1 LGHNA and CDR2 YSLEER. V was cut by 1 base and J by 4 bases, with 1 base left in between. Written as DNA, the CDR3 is TGCGCCAGCAGCCAAGCCACCGGGGAGCTGTTTTTT. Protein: CASSQATGELFF.

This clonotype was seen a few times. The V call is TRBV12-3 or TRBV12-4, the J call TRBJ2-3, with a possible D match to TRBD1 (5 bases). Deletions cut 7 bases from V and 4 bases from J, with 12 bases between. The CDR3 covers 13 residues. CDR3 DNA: TGTGCCAGCACCCCTCAAGGGGCAGATACGCAGTATTTT. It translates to CASTPQGADTQYF.

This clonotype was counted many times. The CDR3 region is CASSPPWGDQPQHF. The CDR3 region has the DNA TGTGCCAGCAGTCCCCCTTGGGGCGATCAGCCCCAGCATTTT. The chain uses TRBV12-3 or TRBV12-4 and TRBJ1-5; maybe TRBD1 (5 bases). V was cut by 5 bases and J by 5 bases, with 13 bases left in between. There are 14 residues in the CDR3.

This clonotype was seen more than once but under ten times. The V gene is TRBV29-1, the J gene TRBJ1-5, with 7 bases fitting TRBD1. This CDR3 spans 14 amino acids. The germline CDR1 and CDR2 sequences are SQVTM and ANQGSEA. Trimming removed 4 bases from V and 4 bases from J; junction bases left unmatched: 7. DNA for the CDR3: TGCAGCGTTGCCCACAGGGGAAGGAATCAGCCCCAGCATTTT. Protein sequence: CSVAHRGRNQPQHF.

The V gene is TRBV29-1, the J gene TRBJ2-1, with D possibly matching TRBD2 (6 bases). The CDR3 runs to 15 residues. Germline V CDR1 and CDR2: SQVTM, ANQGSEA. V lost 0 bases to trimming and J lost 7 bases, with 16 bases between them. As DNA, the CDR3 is TGCAGCGTTGAAGATCCGAGGGGACTTACAAATGAGCAGTTCTTC. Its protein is CSVEDPRGLTNEQFF.

The CDR3 loop reads CASSPGGASGNEQFF. The CDR3 DNA reads as TGTGCCAGCAGCCCCGGAGGCGCTTCCGGCAATGAGCAGTTCTTC. The V and J genes are TRBV7-2 and TRBJ2-1; D possibly corresponds to TRBD2 (5 bases). V shed 5 bases and J shed 6 bases, with 17 bases lying between them. The CDR3 extends over 15 amino acids. The germline CDR1 and CDR2 sequences are SGHTA and FQGNSA. Drawing the rest from reference TRBV7-2 and TRBJ2-1, the complete variable domain is GAGVSQSPSNKVTEKGKDVELRCDPISGHTALYWYRQSLGQGLEFLIYFQGNSAPDKSGLPSDRFSAERTGGSVSTLTIQRTQQEDSAVYLCASSPGGASGNEQFFGPGTRLTVL.